This T cell receptor (beta chain) was sequenced during a study of HIV-infected patients and healthy controls. This clonotype has only a few counts. TCRdb ran MiXCR on the 5' RACE reads and lists one entry per CDR3 protein. This sample has about 67,000 distinct CDR3 sequences, with about 15% found just once. The source of this sequence is a human donor in good health. The sequenced sample was CD4+ T cells from blood.

In DNA form, the CDR3 reads TGTGCCAGCAGCCTAGTAAATTCCCCTTACAATGAGCAGTTCTTC. Amino acid sequence: CASSLVNSPYNEQFF. The J gene is TRBJ2-1, the V gene TRBV3-1; no clear D. This CDR3 comprises 15 residues. Germline CDR1 LGHDT, CDR2 YNNKEL (reference sequence). V dropped 4 bases and J dropped 4 bases, with 14 bases sitting between them.